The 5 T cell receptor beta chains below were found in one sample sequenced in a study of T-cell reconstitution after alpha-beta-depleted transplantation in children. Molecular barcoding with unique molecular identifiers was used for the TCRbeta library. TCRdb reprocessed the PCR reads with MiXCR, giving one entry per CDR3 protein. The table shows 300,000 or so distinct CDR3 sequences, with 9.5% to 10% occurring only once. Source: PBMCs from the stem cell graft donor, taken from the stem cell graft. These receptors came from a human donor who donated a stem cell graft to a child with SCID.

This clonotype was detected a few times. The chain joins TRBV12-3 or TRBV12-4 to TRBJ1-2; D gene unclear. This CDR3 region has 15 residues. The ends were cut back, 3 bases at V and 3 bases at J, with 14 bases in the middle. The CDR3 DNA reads TGTGCCAGCAGTTTCGGGCAGACACTCTACTATGGCTACACCTTC. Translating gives CASSFGQTLYYGYTF.

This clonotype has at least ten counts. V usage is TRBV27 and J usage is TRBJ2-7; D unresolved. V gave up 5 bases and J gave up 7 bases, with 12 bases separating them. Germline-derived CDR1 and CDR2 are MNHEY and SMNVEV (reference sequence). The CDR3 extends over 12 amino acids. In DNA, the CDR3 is TGTGCCAGCAGTCCGTCTCATGGGGAGCAGTACTTC. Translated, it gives CASSPSHGEQYF.

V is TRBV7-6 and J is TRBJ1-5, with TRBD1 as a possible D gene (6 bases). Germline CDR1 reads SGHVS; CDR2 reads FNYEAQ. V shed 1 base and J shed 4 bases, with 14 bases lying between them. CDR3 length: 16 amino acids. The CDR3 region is CASSLVGGRGNQPQHF. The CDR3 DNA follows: TGTGCCAGCAGCTTAGTTGGGGGCCGAGGGAATCAGCCCCAGCATTTT.

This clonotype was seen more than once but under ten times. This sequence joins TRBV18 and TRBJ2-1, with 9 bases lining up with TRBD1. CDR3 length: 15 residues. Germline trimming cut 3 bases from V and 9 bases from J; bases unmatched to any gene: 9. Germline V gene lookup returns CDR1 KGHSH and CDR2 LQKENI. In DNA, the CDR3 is TGTGCCAGCTCACCTCCGGGACAGGGCCGGGGTGAGCAGTTCTTC. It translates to CASSPPGQGRGEQFF. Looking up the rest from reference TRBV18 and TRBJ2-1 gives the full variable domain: NAGVMQNPRHLVRRRGQEARLRCSPMKGHSHVYWYRQLPEEGLKFMVYLQKENIIDESGMPKERFSAEFPKEGPSILRIQQVVRGDSAAYFCASSPPGQGRGEQFFGPGTRLTVL.

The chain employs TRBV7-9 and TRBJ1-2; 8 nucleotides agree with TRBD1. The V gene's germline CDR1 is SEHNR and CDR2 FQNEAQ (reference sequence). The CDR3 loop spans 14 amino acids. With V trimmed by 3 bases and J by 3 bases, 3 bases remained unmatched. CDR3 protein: CASSLLTGDYGYTF. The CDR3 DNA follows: TGTGCCAGCAGCTTGTTGACAGGGGACTATGGCTACACCTTC.